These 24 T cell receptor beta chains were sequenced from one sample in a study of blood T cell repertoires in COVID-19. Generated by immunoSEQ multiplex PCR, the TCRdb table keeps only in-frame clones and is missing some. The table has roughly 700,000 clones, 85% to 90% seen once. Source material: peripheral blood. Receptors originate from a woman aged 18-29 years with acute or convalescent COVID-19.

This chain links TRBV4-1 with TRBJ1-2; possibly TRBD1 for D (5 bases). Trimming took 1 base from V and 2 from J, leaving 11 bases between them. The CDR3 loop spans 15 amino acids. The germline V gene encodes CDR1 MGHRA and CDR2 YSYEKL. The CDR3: CASSQAGRVNYGYTF. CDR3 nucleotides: TGCGCCAGCAGCCAAGCGGGCAGGGTCAACTATGGCTACACCTTC.

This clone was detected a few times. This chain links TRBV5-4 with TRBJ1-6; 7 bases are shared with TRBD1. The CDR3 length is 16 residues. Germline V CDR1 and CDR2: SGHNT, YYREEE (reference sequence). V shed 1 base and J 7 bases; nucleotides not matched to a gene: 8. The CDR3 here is CASSLFGYRGNSPLHF. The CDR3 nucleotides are TGTGCCAGCAGCTTGTTCGGTTACAGGGGAAATTCACCCCTCCACTTT.

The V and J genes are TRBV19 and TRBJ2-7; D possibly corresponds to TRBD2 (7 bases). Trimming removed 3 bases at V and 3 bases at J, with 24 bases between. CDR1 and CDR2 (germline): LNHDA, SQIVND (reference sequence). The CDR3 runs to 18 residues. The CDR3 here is CASSIQGIAGMLNYEQYF. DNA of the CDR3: TGTGCCAGTAGTATCCAGGGGATAGCGGGTATGTTAAACTACGAGCAGTACTTC.

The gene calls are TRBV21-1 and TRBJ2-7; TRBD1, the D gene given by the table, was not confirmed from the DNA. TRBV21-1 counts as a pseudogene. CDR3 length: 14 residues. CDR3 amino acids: CASSKGAGGYEQYF. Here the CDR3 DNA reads TGTGCCAGCAGCAAAGGGGCAGGGGGGTACGAGCAGTACTTC.

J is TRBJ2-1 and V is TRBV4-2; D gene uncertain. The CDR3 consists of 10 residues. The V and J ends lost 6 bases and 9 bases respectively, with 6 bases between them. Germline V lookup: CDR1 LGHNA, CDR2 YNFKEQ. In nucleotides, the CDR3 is TGTGCCAGCAGTAACGGTGAGCAGTTCTTC. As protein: CASSNGEQFF.

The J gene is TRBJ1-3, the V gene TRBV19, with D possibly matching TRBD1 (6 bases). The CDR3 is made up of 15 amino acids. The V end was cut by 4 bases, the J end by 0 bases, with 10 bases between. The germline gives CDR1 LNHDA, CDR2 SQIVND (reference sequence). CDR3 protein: CASSTKTGSGNTIYF. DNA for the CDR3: TGTGCCAGTAGTACCAAGACAGGCTCTGGAAACACCATATATTTT.

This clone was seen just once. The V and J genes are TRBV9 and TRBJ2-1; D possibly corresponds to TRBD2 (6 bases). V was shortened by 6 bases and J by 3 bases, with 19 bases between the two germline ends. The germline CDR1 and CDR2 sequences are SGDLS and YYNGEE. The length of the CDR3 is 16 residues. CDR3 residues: CASTRGTSLYYNEQFF. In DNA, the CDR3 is TGTGCCAGCACCCGGGGGACGAGTCTTTACTACAATGAGCAGTTCTTC. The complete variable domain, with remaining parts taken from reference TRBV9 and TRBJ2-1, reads DSGVTQTPKHLITATGQRVTLRCSPRSGDLSVYWYQQSLDQGLQFLIQYYNGEERAKGNILERFSAQQFPDLHSELNLSSLELGDSALYFCASTRGTSLYYNEQFFGPGTRLTVL.

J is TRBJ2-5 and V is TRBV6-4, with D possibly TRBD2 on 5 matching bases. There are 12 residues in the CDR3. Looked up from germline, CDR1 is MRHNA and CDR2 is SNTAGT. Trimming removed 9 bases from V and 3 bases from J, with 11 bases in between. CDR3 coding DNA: TGTGCCAGGCCGAGAGCGGAAGAGACCCAGTACTTC. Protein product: CARPRAEETQYF.

In DNA, the CDR3 is TGTGCCAGTAGTCCCAGGACAGTTCAGAACACTGAAGCTTTCTTT. As protein: CASSPRTVQNTEAFF. The J gene is TRBJ1-1, the V gene TRBV19; tentatively, D is TRBD1 (6 bases). The CDR3 sequence is 15 residues long. Looked up from germline, CDR1 is LNHDA and CDR2 is SQIVND (reference sequence). V shed 5 bases and J shed 1 base, with 14 bases lying between them.

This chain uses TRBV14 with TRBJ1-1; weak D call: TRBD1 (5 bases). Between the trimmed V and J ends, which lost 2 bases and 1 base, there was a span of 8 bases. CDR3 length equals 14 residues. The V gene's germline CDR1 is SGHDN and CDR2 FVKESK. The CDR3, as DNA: TGTGCCAGCAGCCAAAGGGGCGGGAACACTGAAGCTTTCTTT. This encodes CASSQRGGNTEAFF. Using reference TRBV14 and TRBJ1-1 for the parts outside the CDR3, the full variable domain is EAGVTQFPSHSVIEKGQTVTLRCDPISGHDNLYWYRRVMGKEIKFLLHFVKESKQDESGMPNNRFLAERTGGTYSTLKVQPAELEDSGVYFCASSQRGGNTEAFFGQGTRLTVV.

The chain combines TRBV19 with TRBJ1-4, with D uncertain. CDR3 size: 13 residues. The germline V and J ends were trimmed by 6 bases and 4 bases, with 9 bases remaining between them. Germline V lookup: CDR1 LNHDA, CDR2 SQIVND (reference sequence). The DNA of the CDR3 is TGTGCCAGTAGGGAGGCTGATAATGAAAAACTGTTTTTT. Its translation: CASREADNEKLFF.

The CDR3 DNA reads TGTGCCAGCAGTGGGCACGGGACAGCAACTAATGAAAAACTGTTTTTT. Its protein is CASSGHGTATNEKLFF. The V gene is TRBV6-1, the J gene TRBJ1-4; 7 positions agree with TRBD1. With V trimmed by 4 bases and J by 0 bases, 5 bases remained unmatched. Germline V gives CDR1 MNHNS, CDR2 SASEGT. This CDR3 contains 16 residues.

The CDR3 DNA follows: TGTGCCACCAGAATACAGGGGGCGTTTGGCTACACCTTC. Its translation is CATRIQGAFGYTF. The chain combines TRBV15 with TRBJ1-2; 9 positions agree with TRBD1. J lost 7 bases, V lost 6 bases, and 6 bases had no gene match. The length of the CDR3 is 13 residues. CDR1 is LNHNV and CDR2 is YYDKDF in the germline V gene (reference sequence).

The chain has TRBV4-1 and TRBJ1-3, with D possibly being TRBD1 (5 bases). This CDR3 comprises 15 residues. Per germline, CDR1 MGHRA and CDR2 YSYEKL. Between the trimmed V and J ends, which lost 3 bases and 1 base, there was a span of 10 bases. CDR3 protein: CASSQTDRSGNTIYF. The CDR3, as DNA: TGCGCCAGCAGCCAGACAGACAGATCTGGAAACACCATATATTTT.

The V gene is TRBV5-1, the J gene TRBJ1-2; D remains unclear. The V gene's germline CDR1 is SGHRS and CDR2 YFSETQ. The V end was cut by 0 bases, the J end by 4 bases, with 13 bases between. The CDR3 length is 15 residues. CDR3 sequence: CASSLGQANSYGYTF. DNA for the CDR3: TGCGCCAGCAGCTTGGGGCAGGCGAACTCCTATGGCTACACCTTC. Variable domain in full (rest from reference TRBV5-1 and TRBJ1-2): KAGVTQTPRYLIKTRGQQVTLSCSPISGHRSVSWYQQTPGQGLQFLFEYFSETQRNKGNFPGRFSGRQFSNSRSEMNVSTLELGDSALYLCASSLGQANSYGYTFGSGTRLTVV.

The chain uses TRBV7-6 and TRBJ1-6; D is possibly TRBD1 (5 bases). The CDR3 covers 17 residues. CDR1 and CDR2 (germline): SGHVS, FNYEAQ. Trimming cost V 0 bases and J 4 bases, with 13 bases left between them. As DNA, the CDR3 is TGTGCCAGCAGCTTAGCGGGCAGGGCTTCGTATAATTCACCCCTCCACTTT. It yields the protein CASSLAGRASYNSPLHF.

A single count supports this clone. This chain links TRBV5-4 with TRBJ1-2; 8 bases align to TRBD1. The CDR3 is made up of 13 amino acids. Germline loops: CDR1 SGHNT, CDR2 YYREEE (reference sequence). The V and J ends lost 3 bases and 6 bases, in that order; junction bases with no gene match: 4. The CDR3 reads CASSSGQDNGYTF. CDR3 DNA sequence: TGTGCCAGCAGCTCGGGACAGGATAATGGCTACACCTTC.

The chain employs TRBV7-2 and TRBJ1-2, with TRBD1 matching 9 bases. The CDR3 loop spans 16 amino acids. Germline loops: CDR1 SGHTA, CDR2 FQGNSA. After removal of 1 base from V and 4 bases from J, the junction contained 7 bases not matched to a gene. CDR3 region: CASSLEGQGGGYGYTF. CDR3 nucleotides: TGTGCCAGCAGCTTAGAGGGACAGGGTGGGGGCTATGGCTACACCTTC.

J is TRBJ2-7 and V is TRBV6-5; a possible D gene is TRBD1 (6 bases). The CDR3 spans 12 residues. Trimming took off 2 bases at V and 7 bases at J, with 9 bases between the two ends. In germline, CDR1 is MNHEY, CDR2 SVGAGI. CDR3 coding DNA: TGTGCCAGCAGTTACGGGGGCCGGGAGCAGTACTTC. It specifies CASSYGGREQYF.

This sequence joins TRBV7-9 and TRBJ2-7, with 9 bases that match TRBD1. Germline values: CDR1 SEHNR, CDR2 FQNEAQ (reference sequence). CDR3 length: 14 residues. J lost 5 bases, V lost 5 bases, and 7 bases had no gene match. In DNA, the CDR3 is TGTGCCAGCAGCCCGGGACAGGGTTCGGACGAGCAGTACTTC. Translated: CASSPGQGSDEQYF.

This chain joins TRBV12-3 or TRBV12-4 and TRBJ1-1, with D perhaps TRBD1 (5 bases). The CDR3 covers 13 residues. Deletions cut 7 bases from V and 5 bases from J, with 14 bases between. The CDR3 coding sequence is TGTGCCAGCATCCCCCAGGGAAGGACTGAAGCTTTCTTT. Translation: CASIPQGRTEAFF.

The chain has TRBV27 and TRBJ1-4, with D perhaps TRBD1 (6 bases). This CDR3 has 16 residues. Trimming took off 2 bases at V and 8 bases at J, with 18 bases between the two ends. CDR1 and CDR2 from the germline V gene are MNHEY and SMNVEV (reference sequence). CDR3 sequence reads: CASSLPGQGISEKLFF. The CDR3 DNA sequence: TGTGCCAGCAGTTTACCCGGCCAGGGGATAAGCGAAAAACTGTTTTTT.

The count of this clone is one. The CDR3 DNA is TGTGCCACCAGTGATTTGCTGGGGGCCCGATATAGCAATCAGCCCCAGCATTTT. Translation: CATSDLLGARYSNQPQHF. The gene calls are TRBV24-1 and TRBJ1-5, with D maybe TRBD1 (6 bases). Germline-derived CDR1 and CDR2 are KGHDR and SFDVKD. V was pared by 0 bases and J by 0 bases, with 14 bases between. The CDR3 totals 18 residues.

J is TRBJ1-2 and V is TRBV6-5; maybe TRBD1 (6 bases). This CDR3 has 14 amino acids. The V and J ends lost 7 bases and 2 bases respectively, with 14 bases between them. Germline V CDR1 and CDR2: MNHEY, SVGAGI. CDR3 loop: CASTDTGQNYGYTF. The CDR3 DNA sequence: TGTGCCAGCACCGACACCGGACAGAACTATGGCTACACCTTC.